The TCR beta chain described here comes from a study of beta chain features in type 1 diabetes. Study at large: Healthy donors and patients had similar age, gender and cell yields.

CD45RO/CCR7/CD25/CD127/CD95/CD27 staining was used to isolate CD4+ naive, central memory, regulatory and stem cell-like memory cells by sorting. Overall study results and limits: These data did not resolve whether HLA type affects TCRB rearrangement. Patients with type 1 diabetes showed fewer VDJ junction insertions and more deletions. For Type 1 diabetes patients, all four CD4+ subsets carried TCRB CDR3s that were moderately but significantly shorter.

CDR3 length equals 16 residues. V lost 2 bases to trimming and J lost 7 bases; unmatched junction nucleotides: 12. CDR1 is SGHTA and CDR2 is FQGTGA in the germline V gene. In regard to this clone: Antigen: not known.

Every bit of the isolated RNA underwent reverse transcription, so sequencing read expressed TCRB transcripts. TCRdb's copy holds only in-frame clones and misses some; the assay was immunoSEQ multiplex PCR. The data show some 160,000 clones, about 10% seen once. This receptor was identified in a woman aged 25 to 39 with type 1 diabetes. The chain couples TRBV7-3 to TRBJ2-3; 7 nucleotides line up with TRBD2. Sequencing used central memory CD4+ T cells from blood. The CDR3 DNA reads as TGTGCCAGCAGCTTAGTGGGGTCTAGCGGAGGAAATACGCAGTATTTT. Its protein product is CASSLVGSSGGNTQYF.